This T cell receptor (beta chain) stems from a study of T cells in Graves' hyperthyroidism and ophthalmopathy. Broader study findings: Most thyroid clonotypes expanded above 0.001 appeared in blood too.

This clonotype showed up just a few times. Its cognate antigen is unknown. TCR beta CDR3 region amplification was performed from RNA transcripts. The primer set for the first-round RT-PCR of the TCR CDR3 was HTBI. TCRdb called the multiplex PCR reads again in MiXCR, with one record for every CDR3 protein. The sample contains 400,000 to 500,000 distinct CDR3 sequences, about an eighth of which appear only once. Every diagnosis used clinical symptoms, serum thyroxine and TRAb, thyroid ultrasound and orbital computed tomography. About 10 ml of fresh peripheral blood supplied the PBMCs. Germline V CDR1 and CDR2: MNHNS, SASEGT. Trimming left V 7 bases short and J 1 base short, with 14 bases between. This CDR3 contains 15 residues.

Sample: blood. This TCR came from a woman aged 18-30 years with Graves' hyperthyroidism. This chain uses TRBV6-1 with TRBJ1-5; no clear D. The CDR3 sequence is CASTREAASNQPQHF. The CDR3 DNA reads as TGTGCCAGCACCCGAGAGGCAGCAAGCAATCAGCCCCAGCATTTT.